The 15 T cell receptor beta chains below were found in one sample sequenced in a study of CD8 T cells in ankylosing spondylitis. Notes on the study in general: The study identified a TCR beta motif of several highly homologous variants that appeared characteristic of ankylosing spondylitis blood.

TCRdb processed the 5' RACE reads anew with MiXCR; each CDR3 protein has one entry. The sample lists 800,000 to 900,000 distinct CDR3 sequences; approximately 12% were seen once. These receptors lack a known antigen. Source material: blood, either unsorted or a sorted T cell fraction (not recorded which). These TCRs come from a male donor with ankylosing spondylitis.

The V call is TRBV10-3, the J call TRBJ2-2; TRBD2 matches 14 bases. The CDR3 is 17 amino acids. J gave up 6 bases and V 4 bases, and 7 bases lay outside the gene matches. Germline V CDR1 and CDR2: ENHRY, SYGVKD. The CDR3 nucleotides read TGTGCCATCAGTGCGACCGGGACTAGCGGGAGTCCCGGGGAGCTGTTTTTT. Translating gives CAISATGTSGSPGELFF.

This clonotype was seen a handful of times. V gene TRBV6-5 combines with J gene TRBJ1-3; D gene unclear. The CDR3 is made up of 15 amino acids. Germline CDR1 and CDR2: MNHEY and SVGAGI. Trimming removed 2 bases from V and 2 bases from J, with 10 bases in between. CDR3: CASSYGPGAGNTIYF. DNA of the CDR3: TGTGCCAGCAGTTACGGTCCGGGCGCTGGAAACACCATATATTTT.

CDR3 sequence reads: CASSILARRDYEQYF. For the CDR3, the DNA is TGTGCCAGCAGTATCCTGGCAAGGCGGGACTACGAGCAGTACTTC. The chain employs TRBV7-2 and TRBJ2-7; tentative D call: TRBD2 (6 bases). Germline CDR1 is SGHTA and CDR2 is FQGNSA. The CDR3 is 15 amino acids. V gave up 6 bases and J gave up 3 bases, with 18 bases separating them.

Many counts were recorded for this clonotype. The V and J genes are TRBV7-2 and TRBJ1-2, with 8 bases that match TRBD1. V lost 1 base and J lost 3; bases outside the gene matches: 4. The CDR3 has 15 residues. Germline assignment: CDR1 SGHTA and CDR2 FQGNSA. CDR3 sequence: CASSLDRGSDYGYTF. CDR3 DNA: TGTGCCAGCAGCTTAGACAGGGGGTCTGACTATGGCTACACCTTC.

This clonotype was seen ten or more times. The V and J genes are TRBV29-1 and TRBJ2-7; possibly TRBD2 for D (6 bases). V lost 6 bases, J lost 6 bases, and 21 bases lay in between. Per the germline V gene, CDR1 is SQVTM and CDR2 is ANQGSEA. CDR3 size: 14 residues. The chain's CDR3 is CSVAPGDWRAEQYF. The CDR3 DNA reads TGCAGCGTAGCACCGGGAGATTGGCGGGCCGAGCAGTACTTC.

The chain couples TRBV20-1 to TRBJ1-6; D is unresolved. V was trimmed by 3 bases and J by 7 bases, leaving 10 bases between them. The germline V gene encodes CDR1 DFQATT and CDR2 SNEGSKA (reference sequence). This CDR3 is 13 amino acids long. CDR3 DNA: TGCAGTGCTAGTCAAGTGGCGAATTCACCCCTCCACTTT. Encoded protein: CSASQVANSPLHF.

This clonotype was observed a handful of times. This chain joins TRBV20-1 and TRBJ2-2; D is undetermined. This CDR3 has 14 amino acids. V was cut by 3 bases and J by 0 bases, with 8 bases left in between. Germline lookup yields CDR1 DFQATT and CDR2 SNEGSKA (reference sequence). CDR3 nucleotide sequence: TGCAGTGCTAGTCATCCCTCGAACACCGGGGAGCTGTTTTTT. This encodes CSASHPSNTGELFF.

This clonotype was seen more than once but under ten times. The genes are TRBV29-1 and TRBJ2-1, with D unclear. This CDR3 has 15 amino acids. V was clipped by 6 bases and J by 5 bases, with 20 bases between them. In germline, CDR1 is SQVTM, CDR2 ANQGSEA. This CDR3 reads CSVRRQSSTNNEQFF. Written as DNA, the CDR3 is TGCAGCGTCCGTAGACAAAGTAGTACCAACAATGAGCAGTTCTTC.

The rearrangement uses TRBV11-1 and TRBJ1-1; D gene ambiguous. Looked up from germline, CDR1 is SGHAT and CDR2 is FQDESV (reference sequence). This CDR3 is 14 amino acids long. Trimming took 1 base from V and 12 from J, leaving 18 bases between them. CDR3 bases: TGTGCCAGCAGCTTAGGAGCCGGAAGTATTGGATCTTTCTTT. Translated, it gives CASSLGAGSIGSFF.

This chain joins TRBV5-1 and TRBJ2-5; no reliable D call. V was shortened by 3 bases and J by 4 bases, with 13 bases between the two germline ends. The germline V gene has CDR1 SGHRS and CDR2 YFSETQ. The CDR3 has 14 amino acids. The CDR3 nucleotides read TGCGCCAGCAGCTCCTCTAGTACCAGAGAGACCCAGTACTTC. This sequence encodes CASSSSSTRETQYF.

The rearrangement joins TRBV20-1 to TRBJ2-2; TRBD2 matches 10 bases. This CDR3 comprises 17 residues. The germline gives CDR1 DFQATT, CDR2 SNEGSKA (reference sequence). Unmatched junction bases numbered 8, after V lost 1 base and J lost 3 bases. The DNA for the CDR3 is TGCAGTGCTAGAGTGGCTAGCGGGAGTGTCGACACCGGGGAGCTGTTTTTT. It yields the protein CSARVASGSVDTGELFF.

This clonotype was seen a few times. The chain links TRBV4-3 to TRBJ1-1, with unresolved D. The CDR3 is 16 residues long. CDR1 is LGHNA and CDR2 is YSLEER in the germline V gene. Deletions cut 0 bases from V and 1 base from J, with 12 bases between. CDR3 loop: CASSQDLRAENTEAFF. The CDR3 DNA is TGCGCCAGCAGCCAAGATTTGCGGGCTGAGAACACTGAAGCTTTCTTT.

This clonotype has a count of ten or more. The V and J genes are TRBV9 and TRBJ1-5; TRBD1 might be the D (5 bases). Trimming shortened V by 0 bases and J by 3 bases, and 10 bases separated the two germline ends. Germline V gene sequence: CDR1 SGDLS, CDR2 YYNGEE. CDR3 size: 15 residues. The CDR3 sequence: CASSVGQGANQPQHF. Written as DNA, the CDR3 is TGTGCCAGCAGCGTAGGGCAGGGAGCCAATCAGCCCCAGCATTTT.

This clonotype was counted only a few times. The chain is built from TRBV5-1 and TRBJ2-3, with 8 positions matching TRBD1. Germline-derived CDR1 and CDR2 are SGHRS and YFSETQ. Unmatched junction bases numbered 5, after V lost 0 bases and J lost 5 bases. This CDR3 has 15 amino acids. The CDR3 spells CASSLEVTGEDTQYF. Here the CDR3 DNA reads TGCGCCAGCAGCTTGGAAGTGACAGGGGAAGATACGCAGTATTTT.

The gene calls are TRBV20-1 and TRBJ2-3; D remains unclear. There are 14 residues in the CDR3. The V gene's germline CDR1 is DFQATT and CDR2 SNEGSKA (reference sequence). V was shortened by 0 bases and J by 0 bases, with 7 bases between the two germline ends. CDR3 sequence reads: CSAREYTSTDTQYF. CDR3 coding DNA: TGCAGTGCTAGAGAATACACAAGCACAGATACGCAGTATTTT.